This entry lists 27 T cell receptor beta chains sequenced from one sample in a study of T cell responses to AZD1222 COVID-19 vaccine. Profiled with immunoSEQ multiplex PCR; TCRdb holds only in-frame clones, not every one. In the table there are about 150,000 clones, just over 90% of which are singletons. Source: peripheral blood, taken on day 0 of AZD1222 vaccination. These TCRs come from an adult in good health.

This clone has only one observation. The chain links TRBV7-2 to TRBJ2-5; 13 bases are a match to TRBD2. The germline V gene encodes CDR1 SGHTA and CDR2 FQGNSA. Losses at the gene ends were 2 bases for V and 5 bases for J; bases not matched to a gene: 5. The CDR3 extends over 16 amino acids. The CDR3 nucleotides are TGTGCCAGCAGCTTAACTAGCGGGGGGGCCAGGGAGACCCAGTACTTC. This translates into CASSLTSGGARETQYF. Complete variable domain (other parts from reference TRBV7-2 and TRBJ2-5): GAGVSQSPSNKVTEKGKDVELRCDPISGHTALYWYRQSLGQGLEFLIYFQGNSAPDKSGLPSDRFSAERTGGSVSTLTIQRTQQEDSAVYLCASSLTSGGARETQYFGPGTRLLVL.

The V and J genes are TRBV21-1 and TRBJ1-6. TRBV21-1 is annotated as a pseudogene. The length of the CDR3 is 15 residues. The CDR3 DNA reads as TGTGCCAGCAGCACGCCGGGAGAAGGAAAGTCACCCCTCCACTTT. Its translation: CASSTPGEGKSPLHF.

This clone has a handful of counts. The chain employs TRBV27 and TRBJ1-1, with 8 nucleotides matching TRBD1. CDR1 is MNHEY and CDR2 is SMNVEV in the germline V gene (reference sequence). The ends lost 4 bases at V and 6 bases at J; junction bases unmatched: 4. The CDR3 contains 13 residues. The CDR3: CASSYQGAAEAFF. The DNA of the CDR3 is TGTGCCAGCAGTTACCAGGGGGCCGCTGAAGCTTTCTTT.

This chain joins TRBV6-5 and TRBJ2-2; D call uncertain. Germline CDR1 reads MNHEY; CDR2 reads SVGAGI. Trimming took off 0 bases at V and 2 bases at J, with 4 bases between the two ends. The CDR3 spans 14 residues. The CDR3 sequence: CASSYSTNTGELFF. CDR3 bases: TGTGCCAGCAGTTACTCGACCAACACCGGGGAGCTGTTTTTT.

The chain couples TRBV25-1 to TRBJ2-5; D perhaps matches TRBD2 (7 bases). The germline gives CDR1 MGHDK, CDR2 SYGVNS. V lost 3 bases and J lost 4, with 12 bases in between. The CDR3 spans 14 residues. The CDR3 is CASSDRRGGETQYF. In nucleotides, the CDR3 is TGTGCCAGCAGTGATCGGAGGGGGGGAGAGACCCAGTACTTC.

V usage is TRBV18 and J usage is TRBJ1-1; 7 nucleotides match TRBD1. The CDR3 sequence is 14 residues long. V dropped 4 bases and J dropped 5; count of bases not matched to a gene: 7. Germline-derived CDR1 and CDR2 are KGHSH and LQKENI. In DNA, the CDR3 is TGTGCCAGCTCACGAACAGGGGCGGGTACTGAAGCTTTCTTT. Amino acids: CASSRTGAGTEAFF.

The chain recombines TRBV27 with TRBJ1-2; TRBD1 matches 11 bases. V trimming: 6 bases; J trimming: 4 bases; junction bases outside the gene matches: 10. The CDR3 is 16 residues long. Germline CDR1 MNHEY, CDR2 SMNVEV (reference sequence). CDR3 protein: CASSPRTGGMLYGYTF. The DNA for the CDR3 is TGTGCCAGCAGCCCTCGGACAGGGGGCATGCTCTATGGCTACACCTTC.

J is TRBJ1-1 and V is TRBV6-1, with D unclear. Germline-derived CDR1 and CDR2 are MNHNS and SASEGT. Trimming left V 2 bases short and J 0 bases short, with 7 bases between. This CDR3 contains 14 residues. In DNA, the CDR3 is TGTGCCAGCAGTGAACCTGCCATGAACACTGAAGCTTTCTTT. Encoded protein: CASSEPAMNTEAFF.

The rearrangement joins TRBV20-1 to TRBJ1-3; 9 nucleotides align to TRBD1. Germline lookup yields CDR1 DFQATT and CDR2 SNEGSKA (reference sequence). V lost 3 bases, J lost 8 bases, and 11 bases stayed unmatched. This CDR3 comprises 15 residues. Here the CDR3 reads CSASIRQGVGDTIYF. The CDR3 DNA sequence: TGCAGTGCTAGTATCCGACAGGGGGTTGGGGACACCATATATTTT.

This clone was recorded a few times. The CDR3 protein is CASRPLIQGLAYEQYF. The CDR3, as DNA: TGTGCCAGCAGGCCCCTCATTCAGGGACTAGCATACGAGCAGTACTTC. V is TRBV2 and J is TRBJ2-7; 9 bases line up with TRBD2. V was pared by 6 bases and J by 4 bases, with 13 bases of the junction left unmatched. The CDR3 contains 16 residues. Per germline, CDR1 SNHLY and CDR2 FYNNEI.

CDR3 residues: CASSYGTDTYEQYF. CDR3 sequence (DNA): TGTGCCAGCAGTTACGGAACAGACACCTACGAGCAGTACTTC. The chain has TRBV6-5 and TRBJ2-7; no clear D. The germline V gene encodes CDR1 MNHEY and CDR2 SVGAGI. Trimming removed 2 bases at V and 2 bases at J, with 10 bases between. The CDR3 spans 14 residues.

The gene calls are TRBV10-3 and TRBJ1-5; the D is unclear. The V gene's germline CDR1 is ENHRY and CDR2 SYGVKD. The CDR3 totals 14 residues. With 2 bases removed from V and 7 bases from J, the gap between germline ends came to 12 bases. The CDR3 reads CAISEGRDGQPQHF. CDR3 sequence (DNA): TGTGCCATCAGTGAGGGAAGGGATGGCCAGCCCCAGCATTTT.

About this clone itself: The sample contains more than one DNA sequence encoding this CDR3. The chain uses TRBV6-2 or TRBV6-3 and TRBJ2-7, with D unresolved. Germline assignment: CDR1 MNHEY and CDR2 SVGEGT. The CDR3 is 11 amino acids. Trimming took 3 bases from V and 6 from J, leaving 6 bases between them. The CDR3 bases are TGTGCCAGCAGTTATGGCAGCGAGCAGTACTTC. Translating it yields CASSYGSEQYF.

The J gene is TRBJ2-3, the V gene TRBV30; D is unresolved. CDR1 is GTSNPN and CDR2 is SVGIG in the germline V gene (reference sequence). Deletions cut 5 bases from V and 0 bases from J, with 6 bases between. CDR3 length: 12 amino acids. Written as DNA, the CDR3 is TGTGCCTGGGGAAGAAGCACAGATACGCAGTATTTT. Its translation: CAWGRSTDTQYF.

J is TRBJ2-3 and V is TRBV3-1 (or the pseudogene TRBV3-2), with 10 bases lining up with TRBD2. With V trimmed by 4 bases and J by 6 bases, 7 bases remained unmatched. Germline assignment: CDR1 LGHDT and CDR2 YNNKEL (reference sequence). This CDR3 is 15 amino acids long. The CDR3 sequence is CASSLLRTSGDTQYF. CDR3 nucleotide sequence: TGTGCCAGCAGCCTCCTCCGGACTAGCGGCGATACGCAGTATTTT.

The chain has TRBV4-1 and TRBJ2-3, with 9 bases fitting TRBD2. CDR3 size: 14 residues. The J segment lost 5 bases and the V segment lost 4 bases, leaving 4 bases of the junction unmatched. Germline V lookup: CDR1 MGHRA, CDR2 YSYEKL. CDR3 sequence: CASSPQRGEDTQYF. DNA of the CDR3: TGCGCCAGCAGCCCCCAGCGGGGGGAAGATACGCAGTATTTT.

V gene TRBV7-8 combines with J gene TRBJ1-6; the D is unclear. The CDR3 is made up of 16 amino acids. V was shortened by 3 bases and J by 4 bases, with 13 bases between the two germline ends. CDR1 SGHVS and CDR2 FQNEAQ come from the germline V gene. DNA for the CDR3: TGTGCCAGCAGCTTTAGTTTAGGTCTATATAATTCACCCCTCCACTTT. Residues: CASSFSLGLYNSPLHF.

The J gene is TRBJ1-2, the V gene TRBV9, with D unresolved. CDR1 and CDR2 (germline): SGDLS, YYNGEE. V lost 1 base and J 2 bases, leaving 9 bases between the germline ends. There are 14 residues in the CDR3. The CDR3 bases are TGTGCCAGCAGCGTAATGGTAGACAACTATGGCTACACCTTC. Protein product: CASSVMVDNYGYTF.

Comment on this clone: The same CDR3 also results from other DNA sequences found in this sample. The chain employs TRBV19 and TRBJ1-1; D unclear. Trimming pared 3 bases from V and 5 bases from J, leaving 10 bases between. CDR1 is LNHDA and CDR2 is SQIVND in the germline V gene (reference sequence). CDR3 size: 13 residues. The CDR3 here is CASSISSGTEAFF. The CDR3 DNA reads as TGTGCCAGTAGTATTTCGAGCGGGACTGAAGCTTTCTTT. Full variable domain (rest looked up from reference TRBV19 and TRBJ1-1): DGGITQSPKYLFRKEGQNVTLSCEQNLNHDAMYWYRQDPGQGLRLIYYSQIVNDFQKGDIAEGYSVSREKKESFPLTVTSAQKNPTAFYLCASSISSGTEAFFGQGTRLTVV.

This clone has just one count. The rearrangement joins TRBV10-3 to TRBJ1-5; D remains unclear. Deletions cut 3 bases from V and 1 base from J, with 10 bases between. Germline V lookup: CDR1 ENHRY, CDR2 SYGVKD. This CDR3 has 15 residues. The CDR3 sequence: CAISDIATSNQPQHF. CDR3 nucleotides: TGTGCCATCAGTGATATCGCCACAAGCAATCAGCCCCAGCATTTT.

The chain combines TRBV9 with TRBJ1-3, with D unclear. V lost 0 bases, J lost 0 bases, and 7 bases lay in between. Germline CDR1 and CDR2: SGDLS and YYNGEE. The CDR3 runs to 15 residues. The CDR3 loop reads CASSVEGSSGNTIYF. CDR3 coding DNA: TGTGCCAGCAGCGTAGAAGGGTCCTCTGGAAACACCATATATTTT.

This rearrangement joins TRBV4-1 to TRBJ2-7, with 8 bases fitting TRBD1. CDR1 is MGHRA, CDR2 YSYEKL, per germline. The CDR3 loop spans 15 amino acids. Trimming took 2 bases from V and 3 from J; bases not matched to a gene: 6. CDR3 protein: CASSQNAGQGYEQYF. The CDR3 DNA is TGCGCCAGCAGCCAAAATGCCGGACAGGGCTACGAGCAGTACTTC.

The chain combines TRBV15 with TRBJ1-1; D is undetermined. This CDR3 spans 14 amino acids. Germline V lookup: CDR1 LNHNV, CDR2 YYDKDF (reference sequence). V was trimmed by 4 bases and J by 3 bases, leaving 12 bases between them. In DNA form, the CDR3 reads TGTGCCACCAGCAAGGAGGTAGAGTACACTGAAGCTTTCTTT. This gives the protein CATSKEVEYTEAFF. The full variable domain, rest sourced from reference TRBV15 and TRBJ1-1, is DAMVIQNPRYQVTQFGKPVTLSCSQTLNHNVMYWYQQKSSQAPKLLFHYYDKDFNNEADTPDNFQSRRPNTSFCFLDIRSPGLGDTAMYLCATSKEVEYTEAFFGQGTRLTVV.

This chain uses TRBV9 with TRBJ2-5; 8 nucleotides agree with TRBD2. In germline, CDR1 is SGDLS, CDR2 YYNGEE. The ends lost 5 bases at V and 1 base at J; junction bases unmatched: 10. The CDR3 covers 16 residues. CDR3 bases: TGTGCCAGCAGTCCCGGTAGCGGGGCAACCCAAGAGACCCAGTACTTC. Encoded protein: CASSPGSGATQETQYF.

In its sample, this clone was seen once. The V gene is TRBV6-5, the J gene TRBJ1-6; possible D gene TRBD1, 5 bases. V lost 0 bases and J 14 bases, leaving 17 bases between the germline ends. CDR1 is MNHEY, CDR2 SVGAGI, per germline. This CDR3 is built from 15 residues. CDR3 loop: CASSYSTAGGNTLHF. The CDR3 nucleotides are TGTGCCAGCAGTTACTCGACTGCGGGGGGGAACACCCTCCACTTT.

The rearrangement joins TRBV2 to TRBJ1-6; no clear D gene. The CDR3 spans 13 residues. V was clipped by 10 bases and J by 8 bases, with 15 bases between them. The germline V gene has CDR1 SNHLY and CDR2 FYNNEI. The CDR3: CATLPFAYSPLHF. The CDR3 DNA follows: TGTGCCACCCTACCATTTGCTTATTCACCCCTCCACTTT.

The gene calls are TRBV12-5 and TRBJ2-6; 11 positions agree with TRBD1. CDR3 length equals 19 residues. J lost 2 bases, V lost 8 bases, and 14 bases had no gene match. Germline assignment: CDR1 LGHNT and CDR2 FRNRAP. CDR3 bases: TGTGCTAGTTTCGCGCCCCCGGGACAGGGGGATCCTGGGGCCAACGTCCTGACTTTC. It yields the protein CASFAPPGQGDPGANVLTF.